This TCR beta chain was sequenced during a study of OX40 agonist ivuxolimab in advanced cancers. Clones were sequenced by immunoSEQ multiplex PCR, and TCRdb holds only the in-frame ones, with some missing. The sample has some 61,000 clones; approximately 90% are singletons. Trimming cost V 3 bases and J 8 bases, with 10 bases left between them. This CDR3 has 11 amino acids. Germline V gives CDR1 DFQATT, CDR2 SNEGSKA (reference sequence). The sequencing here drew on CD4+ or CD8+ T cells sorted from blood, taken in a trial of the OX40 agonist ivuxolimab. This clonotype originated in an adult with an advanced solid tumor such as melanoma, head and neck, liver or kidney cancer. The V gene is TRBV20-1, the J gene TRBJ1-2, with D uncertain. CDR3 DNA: TGCAGTGCTAGCTTAGGGAAGGGCTACACCTTC. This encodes CSASLGKGYTF.